This T cell receptor (beta chain) was observed in a study of T cell responses to AZD1222 COVID-19 vaccine. General study points: The study identified only five or six AZD1222 recipients as seropositive at baseline. Dominant CD4 TCR responses targeted spike regions 160-218 and 743-854.

About this clone: Its antigen remains unidentified.

Assay used: immunoSEQ multiplex PCR; TCRdb lists only in-frame clones, some missing. The table includes 90,000 to 150,000 clones, about 90% detected once. This CDR3 spans 15 amino acids. The J segment lost 4 bases and the V segment lost 5 bases, leaving 8 bases of the junction unmatched. Germline V gene lookup returns CDR1 LNHDA and CDR2 SQIVND (reference sequence). The receptor was derived from an adult who received the AZD1222 COVID-19 vaccine. The source was peripheral blood, collected 28 days after the second AZD1222 dose. The J gene is TRBJ1-1, the V gene TRBV19; 9 bases are a match to TRBD1. CDR3 bases: TGTGCCAGTAGTTTCTCCGGGACAGGGTCCACTGAAGCTTTCTTT. This gives the protein CASSFSGTGSTEAFF. The complete variable domain, with remaining parts taken from reference TRBV19 and TRBJ1-1, reads DGGITQSPKYLFRKEGQNVTLSCEQNLNHDAMYWYRQDPGQGLRLIYYSQIVNDFQKGDIAEGYSVSREKKESFPLTVTSAQKNPTAFYLCASSFSGTGSTEAFFGQGTRLTVV.